The 2 T cell receptor beta chains below were found in one sample sequenced in a study of T-cell memory formation after mild COVID-19. TCRdb reprocessed the 5' RACE reads with MiXCR, giving one entry per CDR3 protein. Found here are approximately 250,000 distinct CDR3 sequences, roughly 17% of them singletons; the top ten hold around 23%. Sample: PBMCs or a T cell subset sorted from them (not recorded which). These receptors all come from a man between 18 and 35 years old who had mild COVID-19 (a few samples of this study predate the infection). Cell type and time point are not known.

The chain carries TRBV13 and TRBJ2-7; D might be TRBD2 (5 bases). Trimming left V 0 bases short and J 0 bases short, with 12 bases between. This CDR3 is 16 amino acids long. The germline gives CDR1 PRHDT, CDR2 FYEKMQ (reference sequence). The CDR3 region has the DNA TGTGCCAGCAGCTTAGGGGGAGCGGTGCTCTCCTACGAGCAGTACTTC. This encodes CASSLGGAVLSYEQYF.

The chain carries TRBV14 and TRBJ2-3, with D perhaps matching TRBD2 (7 bases). Germline-derived CDR1 and CDR2 are SGHDN and FVKESK. Trimming took off 1 base at V and 5 bases at J, with 16 bases between the two ends. This CDR3 is built from 16 residues. The CDR3 reads CASSQVAGARQDTQYF. As DNA, the CDR3 is TGTGCCAGCAGCCAAGTGGCGGGGGCGCGGCAAGATACGCAGTATTTT.